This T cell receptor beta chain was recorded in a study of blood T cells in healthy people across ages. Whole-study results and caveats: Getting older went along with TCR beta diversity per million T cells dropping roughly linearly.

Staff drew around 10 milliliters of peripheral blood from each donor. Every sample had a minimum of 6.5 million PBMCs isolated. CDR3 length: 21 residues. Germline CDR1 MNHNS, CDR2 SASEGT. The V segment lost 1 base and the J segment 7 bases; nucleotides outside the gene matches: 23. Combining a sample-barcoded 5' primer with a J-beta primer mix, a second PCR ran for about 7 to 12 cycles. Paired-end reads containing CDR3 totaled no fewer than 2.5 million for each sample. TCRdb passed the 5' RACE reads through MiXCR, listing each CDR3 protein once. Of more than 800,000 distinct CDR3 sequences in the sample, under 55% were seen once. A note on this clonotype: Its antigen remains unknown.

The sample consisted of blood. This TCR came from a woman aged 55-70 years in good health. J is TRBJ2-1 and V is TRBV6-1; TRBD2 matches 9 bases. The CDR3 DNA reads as TGTGCCAGCAGTGAAGTATTTTCGGGGTTAAGCGGGAGGCGAGGATATAATGAGCAGTTCTTC. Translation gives CASSEVFSGLSGRRGYNEQFF.